These 26 T cell receptor beta chains share one sample of origin, sequenced in a study of blood T cells in healthy people across ages. Primers used in a second PCR of about 6 to 11 cycles were a sample-barcoded 5' primer and a J-beta primer mix. TCRdb re-analysed the 5' RACE reads in MiXCR, keeping a single row per CDR3 protein. The sample has about 290,000 distinct CDR3 sequences, 25% to 30% seen once; the top ten hold roughly 30%. Sequences were obtained from blood. The receptors here all came from a woman aged 70 to 79 in good health.

The CDR3 spells CSAVTSGGSKNIQYF. The CDR3 DNA sequence: TGCAGTGCCGTGACTAGCGGGGGGAGCAAAAACATTCAGTACTTC. The rearrangement uses TRBV20-1 and TRBJ2-4, with 13 bases identical to TRBD2. The trim removed 6 bases at V and 3 bases at J, leaving 5 bases unmatched. Looked up from germline, CDR1 is DFQATT and CDR2 is SNEGSKA (reference sequence). The CDR3 covers 15 residues.

V gene TRBV18 combines with J gene TRBJ2-7; no reliable D call. V was cut by 3 bases and J by 6 bases, with 9 bases left in between. This CDR3 is built from 12 residues. The V gene's germline CDR1 is KGHSH and CDR2 LQKENI. CDR3 coding DNA: TGTGCCAGCTCACCGGATCAATCCGAGCAGTACTTC. Translated: CASSPDQSEQYF.

The chain joins TRBV20-1 to TRBJ2-7; 7 nucleotides align to TRBD1. The length of the CDR3 is 14 residues. Germline CDR1 and CDR2: DFQATT and SNEGSKA (reference sequence). J gave up 6 bases and V 6 bases, and 14 bases lay outside the gene matches. The CDR3 region has the DNA TGCAGTGCACAGGACCCGATGACAGGGATCGAGCAGTACTTC. This gives the protein CSAQDPMTGIEQYF.

For the CDR3, the DNA is TGCGCCAGCAGCCAAGGTTCGGGACAGGGTAATGAAAAACTGTTTTTT. Its translation: CASSQGSGQGNEKLFF. V and J are TRBV4-3 and TRBJ1-4; 9 positions match TRBD1. CDR1 is LGHNA, CDR2 YSLEER, per germline. CDR3 length: 16 amino acids. V gave up 1 base and J gave up 4 bases; unmatched junction bases: 4.

CDR3 nucleotide sequence: TGTGCCAGCAGTTACTCTCTGGTTCAGATGAACACTGAAGCTTTCTTT. Its protein product is CASSYSLVQMNTEAFF. The rearrangement uses TRBV6-2 or TRBV6-3 and TRBJ1-1; D remains ambiguous. Trimming pared 0 bases from V and 0 bases from J, leaving 11 bases between. The germline CDR1 and CDR2 sequences are MNHEY and SVGEGT. This CDR3 is 16 amino acids long.

In its sample, this clonotype was seen a few times. The junction differs from germline at one of its ends, possibly a read error. J is TRBJ2-1 and V is TRBV7-9; D is possibly TRBD2 (6 bases). CDR3 length: 14 residues. The germline gives CDR1 SEHNR, CDR2 FQNEAQ (reference sequence). The CDR3 nucleotides read TGTGCCAGCAGCCTCTGGGGGGAGCGGAATGGGCAGTTCTTC. This sequence encodes CASSLWGERNGQFF.

In this sample, this clonotype turned up a few times. J is TRBJ1-2 and V is TRBV7-2; TRBD1 matches at 8 bases. V shed 0 bases, J shed 7 bases, and the junction held 4 bases outside the gene matches. The CDR3 covers 14 residues. The germline gives CDR1 SGHTA, CDR2 FQGNSA. CDR3 sequence (DNA): TGTGCCAGCAGCTTAGCGGACAGGGCCGGTGGCTACACCTTC. This sequence encodes CASSLADRAGGYTF.

CDR3 loop: CASSFGQDGNYGYTF. CDR3 sequence (DNA): TGTGCCAGCAGCTTTGGACAGGATGGAAACTATGGCTACACCTTC. The chain links TRBV11-3 to TRBJ1-2, with TRBD1 identical over 7 bases. Germline lookup yields CDR1 SGHNT and CDR2 YENEEA. V dropped 3 bases and J dropped 2; count of bases not matched to a gene: 6. The CDR3 length is 15 residues.

This chain links TRBV7-2 with TRBJ2-1, with 10 bases aligning to TRBD2. This CDR3 comprises 14 residues. CDR1 is SGHTA and CDR2 is FQGNSA in the germline V gene. J lost 0 bases, V lost 10 bases, and 3 bases had no gene match. Here the CDR3 DNA reads TGTGCCATACGGACTAGCGGCTCCTACAATGAGCAGTTCTTC. Protein product: CAIRTSGSYNEQFF.

The chain employs TRBV5-1 and TRBJ2-7; a possible D gene is TRBD1 (6 bases). CDR3 length equals 15 residues. V dropped 4 bases and J dropped 5 bases, with 19 bases sitting between them. CDR1 SGHRS and CDR2 YFSETQ come from the germline V gene. The CDR3 coding sequence is TGCGCCAGCAGCCAGGGGACCCATCCGGGCGACGAGCAGTACTTC. It specifies CASSQGTHPGDEQYF.

The chain joins TRBV19 to TRBJ1-5; D not resolved. The CDR3 runs 14 residues. Germline V gives CDR1 LNHDA, CDR2 SQIVND (reference sequence). Trimming stripped 3 bases from V and 5 bases from J, with 11 bases between. CDR3 nucleotides: TGTGCCAGTAGTATTTGGCAGGCGGATCAGCCCCAGCATTTT. Encoded protein: CASSIWQADQPQHF.

Comments on this clonotype: This may be a read error, as it is one base from a much larger clone. The rearrangement joins TRBV15 to TRBJ1-1; no reliable D call. Germline CDR1 LNHNV, CDR2 YYDKDF (reference sequence). The CDR3 contains 17 residues. The germline V and J ends were trimmed by 1 base and 4 bases, with 19 bases remaining between them. This CDR3 reads CATSRGALGFRVTEAFF. CDR3 DNA sequence: TGTGCCACCAGCAGAGGGGCATTAGGGTTCCGCGTCACTGAAGCTTTCTTT.

V usage is TRBV20-1 and J usage is TRBJ1-3, with D possibly being TRBD1 (5 bases). V gave up 1 base and J gave up 5 bases, with 12 bases separating them. Per germline, CDR1 DFQATT and CDR2 SNEGSKA (reference sequence). The length of the CDR3 is 14 residues. The DNA of the CDR3 is TGCAGTGCTAGAGCAGGGCAAGAAAGAAACACCATATATTTT. Translation gives CSARAGQERNTIYF.

The V and J genes are TRBV18 and TRBJ2-5; 8 positions match TRBD1. The J call is uncertain, as TRBJ2-7 better fits the DNA end. In germline, CDR1 is KGHSH, CDR2 LQKENI. The CDR3 consists of 15 residues. The CDR3 DNA follows: TGTGCCAGCTCACCCGGGACAGGCGGGGACTACGAGCAGTACTTC. Translated, it gives CASSPGTGGDYEQYF.

This clonotype was counted between two and nine times. Its ends do not fully match the called genes, so a read error is possible. The CDR3 DNA is TGCGCCAGCAGCCCCACCCACGGAACCGGGGAGCTGTTTTTT. It specifies CASSPTHGTGELFF. J is TRBJ2-2 and V is TRBV6-5, with D uncertain. There are 14 residues in the CDR3. The germline V gene encodes CDR1 MNHEY and CDR2 SVGAGI.

This clonotype was observed a single time. The V and J genes are TRBV29-1 and TRBJ1-2, with D possibly TRBD1 on 6 matching bases. Trimming left V 4 bases short and J 2 bases short, with 14 bases between. In germline, CDR1 is SQVTM, CDR2 ANQGSEA. There are 14 residues in the CDR3. CDR3 loop: CSVVSGDENYGYTF. CDR3 nucleotide sequence: TGCAGCGTTGTTTCAGGGGACGAAAACTATGGCTACACCTTC. The full variable domain, completed using reference TRBV29-1 and TRBJ1-2, is SAVISQKPSRDICQRGTSLTIQCQVDSQVTMMFWYRQQPGQSLTLIATANQGSEATYESGFVIDKFPISRPNLTFSTLTVSNMSPEDSSIYLCSVVSGDENYGYTFGSGTRLTVV.

This clonotype has a handful of counts. Compared with germline, one end of the junction differs, possibly owing to a read error. The CDR3 DNA sequence: TGTGCCAGCAACCCCAATGGAGCGAGTTTCGGGGAGCCGTTTTTT. Its translation: CASNPNGASFGEPFF. The V and J genes are TRBV28 and TRBJ2-2; D is possibly TRBD2 (5 bases). The germline V gene has CDR1 MDHEN and CDR2 SYDVKM. There are 15 residues in the CDR3.

The chain couples TRBV19 to TRBJ1-2; D may be TRBD1 (5 bases). The CDR3 is 15 amino acids. V gave up 1 base and J gave up 2 bases, with 11 bases separating them. From germline, CDR1 is LNHDA and CDR2 SQIVND (reference sequence). CDR3 bases: TGTGCCAGTAGTATAGCAGTACAGGTCAACTATGGCTACACCTTC. Its translation is CASSIAVQVNYGYTF.

This clonotype showed up just a few times. The chain links TRBV4-3 to TRBJ1-6, with 10 positions matching TRBD1. Germline V gene sequence: CDR1 LGHNA, CDR2 YSLEER. V shed 5 bases and J 5 bases; nucleotides not matched to a gene: 3. CDR3 length: 15 amino acids. CDR3 sequence: CASSTGQGDNSPLHF. Written as DNA, the CDR3 is TGCGCCAGCAGCACTGGACAGGGGGATAATTCACCCCTCCACTTT.

To note about this clonotype: Germline is not matched at one junction end, which may reflect a read error. The V and J genes are TRBV28 and TRBJ2-1; no firm D call. This CDR3 has 14 residues. Germline values: CDR1 MDHEN, CDR2 SYDVKM. CDR3 amino acids: CASSLFLEGSEQSF. The CDR3 bases are TGTGCCAGCAGTTTATTTTTAGAAGGTAGTGAGCAGTCCTTC. The whole variable domain, filled in from reference TRBV28 and TRBJ2-1, reads DVKVTQSSRYLVKRTGEKVFLECVQDMDHENMFWYRQDPGLGLRLIYFSYDVKMKEKGDIPEGYSVSREKKERFSLILESASTNQTSMYLCASSLFLEGSEQSFGPGTRLTVL.

In the case of this clonotype: The junction differs from germline at one of its ends, possibly a read error. The chain has TRBV7-2 and TRBJ2-4; D could derive from TRBD1 or TRBD2 (5 bases each). Per germline, CDR1 SGHTA and CDR2 FQGNSA. This CDR3 comprises 16 residues. The CDR3 region has the DNA TGTGCCAGCAGCTTAGTTGGGCAGGGAGCCAAAAACACTCAGTACTTC. Translation: CASSLVGQGAKNTQYF.

V is TRBV28 and J is TRBJ2-7, with a possible D match to TRBD2 (5 bases). The germline V gene encodes CDR1 MDHEN and CDR2 SYDVKM. V was clipped by 7 bases and J by 0 bases, with 7 bases between them. The CDR3 spans 12 residues. In DNA form, the CDR3 reads TGTGCCAGCATAGGGAGCTCCTACGAGCAGTACTTC. Protein sequence: CASIGSSYEQYF.

This chain joins TRBV6-5 and TRBJ1-2; D is unresolved. Trimming shortened V by 2 bases and J by 10 bases, and 8 bases separated the two germline ends. The length of the CDR3 is 11 residues. Germline CDR1 is MNHEY and CDR2 is SVGAGI. CDR3 coding DNA: TGTGCCAGCAGTTACAGGGAAACCTACACCTTC. Its protein product is CASSYRETYTF.

The chain has TRBV12-3 or TRBV12-4 and TRBJ2-5, with D tentatively TRBD1 or TRBD2 (5 bases each). The length of the CDR3 is 15 residues. V was shortened by 6 bases and J by 7 bases, with 21 bases between the two germline ends. The CDR3 protein is CASSLDTPRVGTQYF. The CDR3 DNA reads TGTGCCAGCAGCCTGGACACCCCGAGGGTAGGGACCCAGTACTTC.

The rearrangement links TRBV24-1 to TRBJ1-1; D is unresolved. The CDR3 extends over 13 amino acids. Germline values: CDR1 KGHDR, CDR2 SFDVKD. Trimming pared 1 base from V and 8 bases from J, leaving 10 bases between. The CDR3 nucleotides are TGTGCCACCAGTGATTTACCAGGCCAGGAAGCTTTCTTT. Amino acid sequence: CATSDLPGQEAFF.

The chain carries TRBV27 and TRBJ2-7, with 9 bases aligning to TRBD1. The germline CDR1 and CDR2 sequences are MNHEY and SMNVEV (reference sequence). Germline trimming cut 6 bases from V and 9 bases from J; bases unmatched to any gene: 9. The CDR3 consists of 13 residues. The CDR3 sequence is CASSRDRDPRQYF. CDR3 DNA sequence: TGTGCCAGCAGCCGGGACAGGGATCCTAGGCAGTACTTC.